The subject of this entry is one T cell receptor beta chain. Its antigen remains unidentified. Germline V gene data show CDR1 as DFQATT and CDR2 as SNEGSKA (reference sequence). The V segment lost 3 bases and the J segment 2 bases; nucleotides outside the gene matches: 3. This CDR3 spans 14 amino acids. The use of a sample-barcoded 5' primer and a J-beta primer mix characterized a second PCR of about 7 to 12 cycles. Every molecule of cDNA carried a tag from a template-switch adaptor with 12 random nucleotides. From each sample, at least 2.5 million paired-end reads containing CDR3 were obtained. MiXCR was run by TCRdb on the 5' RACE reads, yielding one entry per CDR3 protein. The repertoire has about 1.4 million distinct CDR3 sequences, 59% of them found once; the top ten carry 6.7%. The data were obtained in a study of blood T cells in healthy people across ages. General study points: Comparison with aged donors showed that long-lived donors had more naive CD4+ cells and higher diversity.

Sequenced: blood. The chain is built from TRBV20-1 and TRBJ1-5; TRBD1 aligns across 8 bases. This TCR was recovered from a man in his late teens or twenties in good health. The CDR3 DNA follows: TGCAGTGCTAGCAGGGGGCTAGGCAATCAGCCCCAGCATTTT. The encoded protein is CSASRGLGNQPQHF.